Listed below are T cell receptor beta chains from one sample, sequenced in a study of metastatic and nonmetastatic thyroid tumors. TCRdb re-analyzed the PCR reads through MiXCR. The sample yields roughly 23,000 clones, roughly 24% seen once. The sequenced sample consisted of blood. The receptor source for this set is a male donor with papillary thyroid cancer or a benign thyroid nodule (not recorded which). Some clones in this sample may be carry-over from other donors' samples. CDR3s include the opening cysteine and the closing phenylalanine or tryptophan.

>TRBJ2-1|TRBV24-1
CATSDAAGGPGEFF
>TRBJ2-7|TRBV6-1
CASRTRGTGGVVQYF
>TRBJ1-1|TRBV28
CAARLLGAGEAFF
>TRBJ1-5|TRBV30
CAWSTNDRAAHF
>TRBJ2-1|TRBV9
CASSLGSFNEQFF
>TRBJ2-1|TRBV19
CASSIGTGENNEQFF
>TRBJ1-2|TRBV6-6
CASSYSTTQGYGYTF
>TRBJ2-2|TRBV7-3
CASSSEWTGELFF
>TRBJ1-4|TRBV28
CASSLWLTNEKLFF
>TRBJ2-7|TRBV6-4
CASSSGPSYEQYF
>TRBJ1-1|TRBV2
CASTGRAAGLNTEAFF
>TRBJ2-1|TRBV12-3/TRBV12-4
CASSLGGRTGRNEQFF
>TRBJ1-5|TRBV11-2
CASSFGQGDGQPQHF
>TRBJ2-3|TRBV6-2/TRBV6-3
CASSFTGTRGIDTQYF
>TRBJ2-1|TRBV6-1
CASSFTGTSGQQFF
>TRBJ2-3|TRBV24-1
CATSHVIGTGVTDTQYF
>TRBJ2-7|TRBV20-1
CSARSSGGYEQYF
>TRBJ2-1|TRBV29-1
CSVATSGSYNEQFF
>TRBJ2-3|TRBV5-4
CASSLAGGPLRDTQYF
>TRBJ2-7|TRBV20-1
CSARRDSYEQYF
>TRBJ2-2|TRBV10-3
CAISDSPERVSRELFF
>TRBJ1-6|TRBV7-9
CASSRDLNSPLHF
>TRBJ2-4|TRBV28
CASSLMDIQYF
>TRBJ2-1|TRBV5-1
CASSILQGSNEQFF
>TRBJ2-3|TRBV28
CASSLSPRETDTQYF
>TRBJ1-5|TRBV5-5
CASSQGQSNQPQHF
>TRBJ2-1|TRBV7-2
CASSLSWSYNEQFF
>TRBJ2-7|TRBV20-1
CSGDISYEQYF
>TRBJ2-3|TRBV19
CASSDPSGSDSDTQYF
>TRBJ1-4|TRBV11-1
CASSLSQRFGEKLFF
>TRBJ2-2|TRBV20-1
CSARETGRGRAFTGELFF
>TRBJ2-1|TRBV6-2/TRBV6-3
CASRAHRERSYNEQFF
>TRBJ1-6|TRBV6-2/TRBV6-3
CASRWTENSPLHF
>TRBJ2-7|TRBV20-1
CSAHTGGVGEQYF
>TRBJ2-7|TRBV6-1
CATLYEQYF
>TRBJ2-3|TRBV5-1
CASSLAIAGAGVTDTQYF
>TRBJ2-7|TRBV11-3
CASSLDPTTGYEQYF
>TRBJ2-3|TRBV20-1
CSARDLSVAGSDTQYF
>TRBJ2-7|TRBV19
CASSMGTANYEQYF
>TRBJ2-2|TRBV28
CASRPRTANTGELFF
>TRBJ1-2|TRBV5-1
CASSGETGSYGYTF
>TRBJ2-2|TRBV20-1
CSAHLGLAGAGELFF
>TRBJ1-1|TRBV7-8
CASSLGRKNTEAFF
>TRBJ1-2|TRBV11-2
CASSLSLDYGYTF
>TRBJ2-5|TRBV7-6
CASSFSGEGETQYF
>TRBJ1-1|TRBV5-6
CASSPVDRVGPEAFF
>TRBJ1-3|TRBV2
CASSFLGQAGNTIYF
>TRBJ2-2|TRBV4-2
CASSQAGNTGELFF
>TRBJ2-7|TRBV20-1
CSAEVMGRGPYEQYF
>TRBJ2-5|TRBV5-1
CASSPGGLGETQYF
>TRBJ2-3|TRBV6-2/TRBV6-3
CASRSGLDTDTQYF
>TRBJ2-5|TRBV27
CASSSSKPTQGTQYF
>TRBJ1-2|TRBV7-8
CASSPRVGPGNYGYTF
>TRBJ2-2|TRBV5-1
CASSLGGRTANTGELFF
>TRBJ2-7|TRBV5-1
CASSQLADRGNEQYF
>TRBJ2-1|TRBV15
CATSRDEGYEQFF
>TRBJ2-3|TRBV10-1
CASSGELAAGTDTQYF
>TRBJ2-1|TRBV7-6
CANSFQSYNEQFF
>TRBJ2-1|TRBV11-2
CASSLGLADYNEQFF